This TCR beta chain was documented in a study of blood T cells in healthy people across ages. General study results and limits: It was found that TCR beta diversity correlated strongly with the percentage of naive T cells.

Through a sample-barcoded 5' primer and a J-beta primer mix, a second PCR was run for roughly 6 to 11 cycles. TCRdb ran MiXCR on the 5' RACE reads and lists one entry per CDR3 protein. The sample gives some 1.5 million distinct CDR3 sequences, approximately 28% of which show up once; roughly 8% is in the top ten. PBMCs, at least 6.5 million per sample, were isolated. Of note for this clonotype: No antigen is known for it.

The V gene's germline CDR1 is SGHRS and CDR2 YFSETQ. Losses at the gene ends were 3 bases for V and 8 bases for J; bases not matched to a gene: 14. The CDR3 is made up of 17 amino acids. The specimen sequenced was blood. The V and J genes are TRBV5-1 and TRBJ2-1; 10 positions agree with TRBD2. The receptor's source is a woman aged 25-40 years in good health. In DNA, the CDR3 is TGCGCCAGCAGCTGGGACAACGTAGCGGGGGGTAGCGATGAGCAGTTCTTC. Protein sequence: CASSWDNVAGGSDEQFF.